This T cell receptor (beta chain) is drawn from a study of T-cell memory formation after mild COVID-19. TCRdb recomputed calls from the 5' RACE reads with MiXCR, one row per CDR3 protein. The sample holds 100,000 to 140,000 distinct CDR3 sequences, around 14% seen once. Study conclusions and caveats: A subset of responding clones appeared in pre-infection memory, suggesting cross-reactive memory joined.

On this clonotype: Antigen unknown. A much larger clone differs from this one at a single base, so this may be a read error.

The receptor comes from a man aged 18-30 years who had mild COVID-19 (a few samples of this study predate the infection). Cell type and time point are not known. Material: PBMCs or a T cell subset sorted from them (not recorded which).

DNA for the CDR3: TGCAGCGTTGAACGTCTGGGAGAGACCCAGTACTTC. Its translation: CSVERLGETQYF. The rearrangement uses TRBV29-1 and TRBJ2-5; no reliable D call. Deletions cut 2 bases from V and 4 bases from J, with 8 bases between. This CDR3 contains 12 residues. Germline V CDR1 and CDR2: SQVTM, ANQGSEA.